This TCR beta chain was identified in a study of human T cells and chemical hapten exposure. About the research overall: 2% DPC applied to an approximately 2 cm by approximately 2 cm arm area sensitized donors. Study-wide points: In comparison with controls, expanded TCRs gave rise to a significantly larger number of large CDR3 similarity clusters.

Indicated time point: patch test 2, 6 weeks after DPC sensitization. Sample treatment: therapeutic diphenylcyclopropenone sensitization with weekly scalp DPC. It was from unfractionated whole blood that total RNA was extracted. The J segment lost 7 bases and the V segment lost 4 bases, leaving 11 bases of the junction unmatched. CDR3 size: 17 residues. Germline values: CDR1 SGHAT, CDR2 FQNNGV. Individual cDNA molecules (in the library) carried attached unique molecular identifiers. TCRdb called the RACE reads again in MiXCR, with one record for every CDR3 protein. The sample consists of about 42,000 distinct CDR3 sequences, approximately 9.5% of them appearing once. The table lists this clonotype with many counts. Its antigen is undetermined.

Sequences were derived from whole blood, sampled in connection with sensitization to the hapten diphenylcyclopropenone (DPC). The chain combines TRBV11-2 with TRBJ2-4; 12 nucleotides match TRBD2. The TCR comes from a woman aged 25 to 39 with alopecia areata. Some clones in this sample may be carry-over from other donors' samples. CDR3 loop: CASSYRRLAGEGNIQYF. The CDR3 nucleotides are TGTGCCAGCAGCTATAGACGACTAGCGGGGGAGGGGAACATTCAGTACTTC.